Below are 19 T cell receptor beta chains sequenced from a single sample in a study of cytomegalovirus exposure and HLA in healthy donors. Some clones are missing from TCRdb's copy, which holds only in-frame ones; the method was immunoSEQ multiplex PCR. The table shows roughly 60,000 clones, with more than 90% occurring only once. Input material: PBMCs. These TCRs come from a man between 18 and 35 years old in good health and CMV-seronegative.

The chain joins TRBV5-4 to TRBJ2-3; 7 bases fit TRBD1. This CDR3 is built from 15 residues. CDR1 is SGHNT, CDR2 YYREEE, per germline (reference sequence). V lost 4 bases, J lost 0 bases, and 5 bases stayed unmatched. The CDR3 is CASSLGTASTDTQYF. In DNA form, the CDR3 reads TGTGCCAGCAGCCTAGGGACAGCTAGCACAGATACGCAGTATTTT.

The chain employs TRBV13 and TRBJ2-7; the match to TRBD1 covers 11 bases. Trimming removed 3 bases from V and 3 bases from J; junction bases left unmatched: 7. Germline V gene data show CDR1 as PRHDT and CDR2 as FYEKMQ (reference sequence). The CDR3 contains 16 residues. CDR3 residues: CASSFGGQGAIYEQYF. The CDR3 bases are TGTGCCAGCAGCTTCGGAGGACAGGGGGCAATCTACGAGCAGTACTTC. Full variable domain (remainder filled in from reference TRBV13 and TRBJ2-7): AAGVIQSPRHLIKEKRETATLKCYPIPRHDTVYWYQQGPGQDPQFLISFYEKMQSDKGSIPDRFSAQQFSDYHSELNMSSLELGDSALYFCASSFGGQGAIYEQYFGPGTRLTVT.

The CDR3 sequence: CASSPGLAGRGYNEQFF. Written as DNA, the CDR3 is TGTGCCAGCAGCCCCGGACTAGCAGGACGGGGTTACAATGAGCAGTTCTTC. This chain links TRBV7-6 with TRBJ2-1; 8 bases fit TRBD2. The length of the CDR3 is 17 residues. Germline V gene sequence: CDR1 SGHVS, CDR2 FNYEAQ. Trimming removed 5 bases from V and 4 bases from J; junction bases left unmatched: 13.

The chain uses TRBV5-1 and TRBJ2-7; 10 bases match TRBD1. V was clipped by 6 bases and J by 9 bases; unmatched bases: 15. This CDR3 has 15 residues. Germline CDR1 and CDR2: SGHRS and YFSETQ. The chain's CDR3 is CASIPGPGQGMWQYF. CDR3 nucleotides: TGCGCCAGCATACCCGGGCCGGGACAGGGGATGTGGCAGTACTTC.

The CDR3 spells CASSREGRETQYF. The CDR3 DNA follows: TGTGCCAGTAGTAGGGAGGGTAGGGAGACCCAGTACTTC. The J gene is TRBJ2-5, the V gene TRBV19; 7 nucleotides agree with TRBD2. V trimming: 4 bases; J trimming: 5 bases; junction bases outside the gene matches: 4. CDR1 and CDR2 (germline): LNHDA, SQIVND (reference sequence). This CDR3 is built from 13 residues.

The rearrangement uses TRBV2 and TRBJ2-7, with D perhaps TRBD2 (5 bases). The CDR3 consists of 10 residues. Germline-derived CDR1 and CDR2 are SNHLY and FYNNEI. Trimming removed 7 bases at V and 4 bases at J, with 5 bases between. This CDR3 is CASTGYEQYF. CDR3 nucleotide sequence: TGTGCCAGCACGGGGTACGAGCAGTACTTC. Full variable domain (missing parts from reference TRBV2 and TRBJ2-7): EPEVTQTPSHQVTQMGQEVILRCVPISNHLYFYWYRQILGQKVEFLVSFYNNEISEKSEIFDDQFSVERPDGSNFTLKIRSTKLEDSAMYFCASTGYEQYFGPGTRLTVT.

In DNA, the CDR3 is TGCGCCAGCAGCGATCTCGGCGGGGGAGAAGCTTTCTTT. It yields the protein CASSDLGGGEAFF. The chain recombines TRBV10-2 with TRBJ1-1, with D tentatively TRBD1 (5 bases). V lost 6 bases, J lost 8 bases, and 16 bases lay in between. Germline CDR1 WSHSY, CDR2 SAAADI. The CDR3 contains 13 residues.

The rearrangement joins TRBV7-9 to TRBJ2-2; D might be TRBD2 (6 bases). Germline lookup yields CDR1 SEHNR and CDR2 FQNEAQ (reference sequence). The CDR3 sequence is 15 residues long. V dropped 5 bases and J dropped 5 bases, with 15 bases sitting between them. CDR3 in amino acids: CASSPAGRSTGELFF. CDR3 in DNA: TGTGCCAGCAGCCCCGCCGGGAGAAGTACCGGGGAGCTGTTTTTT. Looking up the rest from reference TRBV7-9 and TRBJ2-2 gives the full variable domain: DTGVSQNPRHKITKRGQNVTFRCDPISEHNRLYWYRQTLGQGPEFLTYFQNEAQLEKSRLLSDRFSAERPKGSFSTLEIQRTEQGDSAMYLCASSPAGRSTGELFFGEGSRLTVL.

The chain employs TRBV19 and TRBJ1-5; 10 bases fit TRBD1. The CDR3 length is 18 residues. The V gene end was trimmed by 4 bases and the J gene end by 0 bases; junction bases not matched to a gene: 9. CDR1 is LNHDA, CDR2 SQIVND, per germline (reference sequence). The CDR3: CASSRVDRGSYSNQPQHF. The CDR3 DNA reads TGTGCCAGTAGTAGGGTGGACAGGGGGTCCTATAGCAATCAGCCCCAGCATTTT.

V is TRBV29-1 and J is TRBJ2-1; TRBD2 matches at 9 bases. Germline assignment: CDR1 SQVTM and CDR2 ANQGSEA. The CDR3 has 14 residues. The ends lost 4 bases at V and 6 bases at J; junction bases unmatched: 7. CDR3 nucleotides: TGCAGCGTTGCCGGGACTAGCTTGGGCAATGAGCAGTTCTTC. Translation: CSVAGTSLGNEQFF.

The rearrangement joins TRBV19 to TRBJ2-2, with D possibly being TRBD1 (6 bases). Trimming stripped 2 bases from V and 0 bases from J, with 10 bases between. From germline, CDR1 is LNHDA and CDR2 SQIVND (reference sequence). The CDR3 extends over 16 amino acids. The CDR3 DNA reads TGTGCCAGTAGTATATACGGGGACACGAACACCGGGGAGCTGTTTTTT. Its translation: CASSIYGDTNTGELFF.

The V gene is TRBV2, the J gene TRBJ1-2, with D possibly being TRBD1 (6 bases). The CDR3 has 14 residues. Germline loops: CDR1 SNHLY, CDR2 FYNNEI. V was clipped by 7 bases and J by 3 bases, with 15 bases between them. CDR3 sequence reads: CASTEGDSYYGYTF. CDR3 sequence (DNA): TGTGCCAGCACCGAGGGGGATAGTTACTATGGCTACACCTTC.

The chain has TRBV6-6 and TRBJ2-3; 8 bases are a match to TRBD1. V was clipped by 6 bases and J by 1 base; unmatched bases: 6. The CDR3 spans 15 residues. Per the germline V gene, CDR1 is MNHNY and CDR2 is SVGAGI (reference sequence). The CDR3 DNA sequence: TGTGCCAGCAGCCCTGGACAGGGCGGCACAGATACGCAGTATTTT. Its translation is CASSPGQGGTDTQYF.

The genes are TRBV5-6 and TRBJ2-2; 8 nucleotides agree with TRBD2. The germline CDR1 and CDR2 sequences are SGHDT and YYEEEE. With 0 bases clipped from V and 5 bases from J, the junction kept 3 bases outside the gene matches. The CDR3 has 15 residues. DNA of the CDR3: TGTGCCAGCAGCTTGGAGTCGGGAGGGACCGGGGAGCTGTTTTTT. Its protein product is CASSLESGGTGELFF. Combining the CDR3 with reference TRBV5-6 and TRBJ2-2 gives the whole variable domain DAGVTQSPTHLIKTRGQQVTLRCSPKSGHDTVSWYQQALGQGPQFIFQYYEEEERQRGNFPDRFSGHQFPNYSSELNVNALLLGDSALYLCASSLESGGTGELFFGEGSRLTVL.

This rearrangement joins TRBV9 to TRBJ2-3, with a tentative D call TRBD2 (6 bases). Germline V CDR1 and CDR2: SGDLS, YYNGEE. The CDR3 runs to 14 residues. V lost 6 bases to trimming and J lost 0 bases, with 11 bases between them. The CDR3 spells CASNSGSSTDTQYF. DNA for the CDR3: TGTGCCAGCAATAGCGGCAGTAGCACAGATACGCAGTATTTT.

The chain has TRBV4-1 and TRBJ2-4, with TRBD2 matching 7 bases. V shed 0 bases and J 6 bases; nucleotides not matched to a gene: 5. Per the germline V gene, CDR1 is MGHRA and CDR2 is YSYEKL. There are 15 residues in the CDR3. The CDR3 loop is CASSQDAPGGNIQYF. CDR3 DNA: TGCGCCAGCAGCCAAGACGCCCCGGGGGGAAACATTCAGTACTTC.

This chain joins TRBV11-2 and TRBJ2-1; a possible D gene is TRBD2 (6 bases). Trimming removed 2 bases at V and 5 bases at J, with 10 bases between. The germline gives CDR1 SGHAT, CDR2 FQNNGV. The CDR3 totals 14 residues. The CDR3 region has the DNA TGTGCCAGCAGCTTATTCGGGAGCCACAATGAGCAGTTCTTC. Amino acids: CASSLFGSHNEQFF. The full variable domain, rest sourced from reference TRBV11-2 and TRBJ2-1, is EAGVAQSPRYKIIEKRQSVAFWCNPISGHATLYWYQQILGQGPKLLIQFQNNGVVDDSQLPKDRFSAERLKGVDSTLKIQPAKLEDSAVYLCASSLFGSHNEQFFGPGTRLTVL.

The chain joins TRBV6-1 to TRBJ2-6; 8 bases map to TRBD2. V shed 4 bases, J shed 2 bases, and the junction held 1 base outside the gene matches. The germline gives CDR1 MNHNS, CDR2 SASEGT. This CDR3 region has 15 residues. This CDR3 is CASSGLATGANVLTF. DNA for the CDR3: TGTGCCAGCAGTGGACTAGCGACTGGGGCCAACGTCCTGACTTTC.

The chain recombines TRBV11-2 with TRBJ2-3, with TRBD2 matching over 7 bases. CDR3 length equals 14 residues. The V gene's germline CDR1 is SGHAT and CDR2 FQNNGV. After removal of 11 bases from V and 5 bases from J, the junction contained 13 bases not matched to a gene. CDR3 loop: CAYRSLARVDTQYF. The DNA of the CDR3 is TGTGCCTATAGGTCACTAGCGAGAGTAGATACGCAGTATTTT.